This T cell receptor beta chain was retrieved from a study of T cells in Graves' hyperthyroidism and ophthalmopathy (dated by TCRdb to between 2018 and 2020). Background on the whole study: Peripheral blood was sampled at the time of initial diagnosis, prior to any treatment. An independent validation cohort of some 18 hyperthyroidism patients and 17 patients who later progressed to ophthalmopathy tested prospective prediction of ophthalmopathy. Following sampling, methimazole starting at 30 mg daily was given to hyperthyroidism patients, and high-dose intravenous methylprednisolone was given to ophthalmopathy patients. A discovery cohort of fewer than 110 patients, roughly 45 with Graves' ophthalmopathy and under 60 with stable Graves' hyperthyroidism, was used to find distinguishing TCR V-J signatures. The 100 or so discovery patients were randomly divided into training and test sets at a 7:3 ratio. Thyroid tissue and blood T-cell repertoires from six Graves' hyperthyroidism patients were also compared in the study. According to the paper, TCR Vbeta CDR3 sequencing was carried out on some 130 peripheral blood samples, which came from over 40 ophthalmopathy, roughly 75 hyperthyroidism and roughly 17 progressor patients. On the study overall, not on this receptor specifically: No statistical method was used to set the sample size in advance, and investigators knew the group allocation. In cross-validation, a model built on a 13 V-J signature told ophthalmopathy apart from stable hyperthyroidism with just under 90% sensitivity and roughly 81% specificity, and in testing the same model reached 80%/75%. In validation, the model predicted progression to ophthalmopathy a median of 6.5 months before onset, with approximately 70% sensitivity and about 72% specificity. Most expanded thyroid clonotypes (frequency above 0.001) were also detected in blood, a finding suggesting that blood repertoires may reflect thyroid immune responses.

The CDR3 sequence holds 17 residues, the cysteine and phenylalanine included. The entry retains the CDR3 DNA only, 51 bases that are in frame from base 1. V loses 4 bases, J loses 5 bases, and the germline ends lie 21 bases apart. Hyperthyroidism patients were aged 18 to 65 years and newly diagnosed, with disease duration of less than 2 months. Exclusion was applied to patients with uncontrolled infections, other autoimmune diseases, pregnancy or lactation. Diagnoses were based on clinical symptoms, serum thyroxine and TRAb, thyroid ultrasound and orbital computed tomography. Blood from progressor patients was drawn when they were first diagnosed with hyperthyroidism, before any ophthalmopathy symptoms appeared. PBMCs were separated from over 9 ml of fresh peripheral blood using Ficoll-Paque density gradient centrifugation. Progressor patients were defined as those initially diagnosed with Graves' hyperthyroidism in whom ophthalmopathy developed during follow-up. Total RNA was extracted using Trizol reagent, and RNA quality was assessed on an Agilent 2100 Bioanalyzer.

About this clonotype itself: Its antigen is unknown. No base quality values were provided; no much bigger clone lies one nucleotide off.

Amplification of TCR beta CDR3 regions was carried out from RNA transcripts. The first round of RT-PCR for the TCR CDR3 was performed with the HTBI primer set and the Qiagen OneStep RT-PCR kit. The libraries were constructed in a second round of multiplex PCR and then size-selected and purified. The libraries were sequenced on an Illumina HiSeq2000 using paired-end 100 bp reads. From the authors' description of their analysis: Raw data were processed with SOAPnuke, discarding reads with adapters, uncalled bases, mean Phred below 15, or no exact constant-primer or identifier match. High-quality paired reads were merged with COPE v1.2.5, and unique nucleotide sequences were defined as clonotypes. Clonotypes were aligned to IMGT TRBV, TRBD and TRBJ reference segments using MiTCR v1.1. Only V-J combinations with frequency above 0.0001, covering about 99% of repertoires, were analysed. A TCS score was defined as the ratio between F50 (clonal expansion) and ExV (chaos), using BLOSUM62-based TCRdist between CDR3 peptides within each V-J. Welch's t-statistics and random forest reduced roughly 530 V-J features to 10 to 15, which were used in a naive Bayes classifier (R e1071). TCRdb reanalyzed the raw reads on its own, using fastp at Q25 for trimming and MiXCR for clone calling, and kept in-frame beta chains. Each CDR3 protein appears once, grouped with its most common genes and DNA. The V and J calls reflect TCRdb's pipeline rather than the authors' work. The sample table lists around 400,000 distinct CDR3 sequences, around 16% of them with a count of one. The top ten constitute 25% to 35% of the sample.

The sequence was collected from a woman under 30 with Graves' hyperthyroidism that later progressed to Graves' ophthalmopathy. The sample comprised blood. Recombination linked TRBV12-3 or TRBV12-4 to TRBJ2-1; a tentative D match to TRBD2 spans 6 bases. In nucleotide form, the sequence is TGTGCCAGCAGTTCCCCTCGGAGGGTAGAAGGGGACAATGAGCAGTTCTTC. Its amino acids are CASSSPRRVEGDNEQFF.